This entry concerns a single T cell receptor beta chain. The antigen remains undetermined. This sample was included in a study of shared clonotypes between healthy human individuals. Study-wide findings and caveats: Across a handful of donors, naive CD4 shared 5% to 6%, naive CD8 less than 4%, memory CD4 2% to 2.5%, memory CD8 around 0.36%.

The naive CD8 fraction comprised CD45RO-negative cells positively selected for CCR7 and excluded terminally differentiated effector memory CD45RA+ cells. The donors were adults (healthy and HIV-negative) with no recent acute infections or vaccinations. Deep-level assay runs were performed. Assay: immunoSEQ multiplex PCR; the TCRdb copy retains only in-frame clones and omits some. The data show nearly 600,000 clones, nearly 97% seen once. The CDR3 has 11 residues. V shed 3 bases and J shed 5 bases, with 5 bases lying between them. Germline-derived CDR1 and CDR2 are SNHLY and FYNNEI. The receptor was isolated from a woman aged 30 to 39 in good health. The sequencing sample was made of naive CD8+ T cells sorted from blood. The chain joins TRBV2 to TRBJ2-7; D gene ambiguous. The CDR3 protein is CASSETDEQYF. The CDR3 coding sequence is TGTGCCAGCAGTGAGACGGACGAGCAGTACTTC.